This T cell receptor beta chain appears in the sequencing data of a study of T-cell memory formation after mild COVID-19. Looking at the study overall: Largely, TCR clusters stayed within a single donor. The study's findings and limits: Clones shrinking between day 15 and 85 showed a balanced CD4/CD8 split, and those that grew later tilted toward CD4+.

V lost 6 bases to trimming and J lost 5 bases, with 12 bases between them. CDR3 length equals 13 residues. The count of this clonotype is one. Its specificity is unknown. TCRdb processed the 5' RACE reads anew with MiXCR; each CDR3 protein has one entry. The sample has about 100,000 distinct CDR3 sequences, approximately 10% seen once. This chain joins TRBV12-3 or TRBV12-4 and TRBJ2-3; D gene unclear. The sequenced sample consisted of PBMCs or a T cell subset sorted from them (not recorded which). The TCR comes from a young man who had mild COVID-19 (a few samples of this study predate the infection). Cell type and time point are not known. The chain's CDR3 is CASRAINGDTQYF. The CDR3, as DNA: TGTGCCAGCAGGGCCATCAACGGAGATACGCAGTATTTT.